This section outlines one TCR beta chain sequence together with its context. This clone turned up a few times. There is no known antigen for this receptor. No quality values exist for individual bases; no much larger clone is one base distant. The CDR3 spans 15 residues, from the cysteine through the phenylalanine. The kept DNA is CDR3 alone, 45 bases in frame from the first base. V and J are trimmed by 4 bases and 3 bases, and the gene matches miss 3 bases of the junction. The germline V gene sets CDR1 to SGHRS and CDR2 to YFSETQ. This entry comes from a study of cytomegalovirus exposure and HLA in healthy donors (TCRdb year 2017). As for the study more broadly: An earlier analysis of about 560 of the donors reported approximately 300 Gb of sequence data and 117 million unique TCR beta sequences obtained from 150 million to 200 million T cells. Approximately 310 gigabases of sequencing data and tens of millions of unique TCR sequences were included in an early release covering several hundred HLA-typed donors. A separate validation cohort of roughly 120 different subjects was used in addition to the roughly 670-subject first cohort. An earlier analysis of roughly 580 of the donors used high-throughput TCR beta sequencing to judge whether each TCR beta V gene segment behaved as functional or pseudogenic. A few DR-DQ haplotypes were treated as single units for association and clustering because of strong linkage in the cohort. Using immunosequencing, the study profiled T cell repertoires from 666 subjects and related those repertoires to cytomegalovirus serostatus. All discovery cohort repertoires had been generated using a single sequencing platform. Of the roughly 400 genotyped donors, approximately 82% fell in the genetic ancestry cluster associated with self-reported Caucasian donors. A later analysis re-analyzed previously published TCR beta repertoires from 660 or so donors and added high-resolution HLA genotyping to study TCR occurrence patterns. On average, around 240,000 unique TCR beta nucleotide sequences were sequenced per donor among some 430 genotyped donors of the cohort, with roughly 18% of those sequences being non-productive. Class I and class II HLA loci were covered by the typing at four-digit resolution. The number of typed donors differed by locus: roughly 629-630 for A, B, C, DRB1 and DQB1; approximately 540 for DQA1; 600 to 610 for DPA1; and approximately 450 for DPB1. A later genetic analysis used genome-wide SNP genotypes for about three fifths of the 666 donors, treating that subset as a discovery cohort. To predict cytomegalovirus infection status, the study combined high-throughput TCR immunosequencing, statistical association of individual TCRs with disease status, and machine learning. The later analysis used no new phenotypic data to find candidate immune exposures, relying instead on TCR beta sequences and their occurrence across donors. Donor age, sex, ethnicity and CMV serostatus were compiled alongside the repertoire data. The study aimed to test whether cataloging public T cell receptors could reveal signatures of past pathogen exposure. The study at large found these results: While some public TCRs were present in many individuals, most TCR sequences turned up only very rarely across donors. Because the 87-base-pair reads could not distinguish some IMGT-functional V segments, including TRBV6-2 and TRBV6-3, those segments were excluded. In both the original and validation cohorts, the classifier was reported to diagnose cytomegalovirus status with high specificity and sensitivity. Several of the top co-occurrence clusters appeared to be linked to parvovirus B19, influenza, CMV and Epstein-Barr virus, according to a later analysis. In an earlier analysis of about 600 of the donors, most TCR beta V segments appeared in productive rearrangements about 87% or about 30% of the time, broadly matching IMGT annotations. Over 15 rarely observed V segments, including chromosome 9 orphons, were excluded from the earlier analysis of approximately 500 of the donors because counts were too low. Linkage disequilibrium might explain the correlated functional status among segregating V segments, but an unknown experimental factor could not be excluded. The cohort was sequenced for TCR beta chains only, and without alpha or paired-chain data the features that could be detected were limited. Compared with the roughly 700-donor mean, donors in an Asian-associated ancestry cluster had fewer N-insertions in productive TCRs, according to a later genetic analysis. The study listed 150 to 200 TCR beta chains as associated with cytomegalovirus. Compared with equally common non-associated chains, HLA-associated TCR beta chains in a later analysis were more clonally expanded and had lower generation probabilities. Three of the identified cytomegalovirus-associated TCR beta chains were confirmed in vitro to be specific for cytomegalovirus antigens. When HLA alleles, especially DR and DQ, strongly co-occurred, attributing TCR associations to individual alleles was difficult. In a later genetic analysis, a missense DCLRE1C variant was associated with V-gene and J-gene trimming of TCR beta chains, and the association was replicated in an independent cohort. In a later analysis, the rate of TCR association differed among HLA loci, with DRB1 alleles having the most associated TCRs and HLA-C alleles having the fewest. A further reported finding was that TCR beta sequences accurately predicted the HLA-A and HLA-B alleles for most subjects in the first cohort. HLA typing was unavailable for some donors at each locus, so association tests used only the typed subset. A later analysis found that most CMV-associated TCR beta chains appeared HLA-restricted, with HLA associations seemingly driven largely by CMV exposure. Specific HLA alleles were associated with 18,000 or so TCR beta sequences at a false discovery rate of 0.05 in a later analysis. The authors suggested that the approach could potentially be extended to other disease states and immunological phenotypes. Immune exposure information for the cohort was limited to CMV serostatus. Presence/absence analyses assumed roughly uniform sequencing depth across donors, an assumption that may not hold. The sequencing pipeline was judged likely to have produced a cluster of highly shared sequence variants as a technical artifact.

Library prep was done by the immunoSEQ multiplex PCR assay. A mixture of 60 forward primers for TCR Vbeta segments and 13 reverse primers for TCR Jbeta segments was used in the multiplex PCR. Amplification of the CDR3 region of rearranged TCR beta genes was performed with a multiplex PCR assay on genomic DNA. Amplified TCR beta libraries were sequenced as 87-base-pair reads on the Illumina HiSeq System. Under the source paper's analysis protocol: Across the roughly 700 repertoires, a later analysis counted tens of millions of unique TCR beta chains, roughly 11 million of which were shared by at least two donors. Raw reads were error-corrected and collapsed into unique sequences by a nearest-neighbor algorithm in which closely related sequences were merged to remove PCR and sequencing errors. CDR3 sequences were aligned to IMGT reference sequences to assign V, D and J gene segments. For a sequence to be retained, a match of at least six nucleotides was required to both a V gene segment and a J gene segment. A rearrangement counted as productive if the CDR3 had no stop codons and remained in frame with V and J, and every other rearrangement counted as non-productive. Following IMGT convention, CDR3 was defined as the stretch from the second conserved V-encoded cysteine up to the conserved J-encoded phenylalanine. In an earlier analysis of 587 of the donors, sequences lacking an unambiguous match to a single V gene segment were excluded. An earlier analysis of a few hundred of the donors called V segments functional above 56.7% productive rearrangements and segregating when the between-donor standard deviation exceeded 5%. A statistical classification framework was built to diagnose cytomegalovirus status from the catalog of TCR beta chain sequences. In a later analysis, TCR nucleotide sequences were compared against IMGT/GENE-DB human TR gene sequences so that V and J genes could be assigned. In a later analysis, CDR3 sequences and most-parsimonious VDJ recombination scenarios were assigned using the TCRdist pipeline. A later analysis defined each TCR beta chain by its CDR3 amino acid sequence plus V-gene family, and excluded reads lacking a unique V-gene family. To address suspected cross-contamination and a sequencing artifact, a later analysis removed roughly 580 highly shared, low-generation-probability nucleotide sequences. In a later analysis, a clonal expansion index was calculated for each public chain from normalized within-repertoire ranks of inferred template counts. In a later analysis, generation probabilities were computed with a VDJ recombination model fitted to out-of-frame rearrangements, and the resulting probabilities were checked against IGoR. In a later analysis, TCR-TCR, TCR-HLA and TCR-CMV co-occurrence was scored with hypergeometric tests, and a repertoire-size bias correction was applied to TCR pairs. In a later analysis, false discovery rates were estimated by permuting HLA or CMV assignments 20 times. In a later analysis, co-occurring TCRs were grouped using DBSCAN, with TCRdist sequence similarity added in when clustering inside HLA-allele-positive subsets. For co-occurrence clustering, repertoires with fewer than 30,000 or more than 120,000 public chains were excluded, along with four to six repertoires with anomalous nucleotide sharing. The table comes from immuneACCESS by way of TCRdb, which keeps in-frame sequences with V and J called. Part of the clones is missing from these tables; in studies checked, under half for an unresolved V gene and the rest for unknown reasons. Clone size and V and J calls were adopted from that table, with D and trimming inferred from the DNA. A total of 120,000 to 150,000 clones appear in this sample, roughly three fifths of them only once. The ten largest clones take up around 1.9% of the sample.

The cohort comprised some 680 healthy bone marrow donors. At the time of sampling, all cohort members were nominally healthy, though unrecorded immune exposures were likely present. The donor was CMV seronegative and belonged to the group of more than 300 seronegative cohort members. A peripheral blood sample was collected from each donor, and TCR beta sequencing was performed on peripheral blood mononuclear cells. The Qiagen DNeasy Blood Extraction Kit was used to extract genomic DNA from the blood cell samples. The chain is encoded by TRBV5-1 joined to TRBJ2-4, and 11 junction bases match TRBD2. This clonotype was obtained from a male donor in good health and CMV-seronegative. The sequenced sample was PBMCs. The sequence in DNA is TGCGCCAGCAGCGTAGCGGGGGGGGACAAAAACATTCAGTACTTC. It translates to CASSVAGGDKNIQYF.